The rows below give T cell receptor beta chains drawn from one sample of a study of T cells after yellow fever vaccination. One entry per CDR3 protein results from TCRdb running MiXCR on the 5' RACE reads. In the table there are 510,000 or so distinct CDR3 sequences, roughly 21% of which are singletons. This sample comprised PBMCs, obtained 15 days after the yellow fever booster vaccination. These receptors originate from a man aged 25 to 45 who received the YFV17D yellow fever vaccine. Each CDR3 is given with its conserved first and last residue. A D gene is named only where the DNA matches it firmly. Clone size is not always given. Where it is, it says once, few, many or a class for expanded clones.

CDR3 protein | CDR3 DNA | clone size | V gene | D gene | J gene
CASIVGMGTGELFF | TGTGCCAGCATCGTGGGGATGGGAACCGGGGAGCTGTTTTTT | few | TRBV6-1 | NA | TRBJ2-2
CASSFKRTDAQYF | TGCGCCAGCAGCTTTAAACGCACAGATGCGCAGTATTTT | once | TRBV5-1 | NA | TRBJ2-3
CASSNAGGELFF | TGTGCCAGCAGTAACGCGGGGGGGGAGCTGTTTTTT | few | TRBV6-5 | NA | TRBJ2-2
CASSPGGLSQETQYF | TGTGCCAGCAGCCCGGGGGGACTATCCCAAGAGACCCAGTACTTC | few | TRBV3-1 | TRBD2 | TRBJ2-5
CASSSPGLAGAGNYEQYF | TGTGCCAGCAGTTCTCCGGGACTAGCGGGCGCGGGTAACTACGAGCAGTACTTC | few | TRBV28 | TRBD2 | TRBJ2-7
CASSSEAFGEKLFF | TGTGCCAGCAGTTCGGAGGCGTTTGGAGAAAAACTGTTTTTT | NA | TRBV28 | NA | TRBJ1-4
CASSLLLREQYF | TGTGCCAGCAGCCTGCTACTGAGAGAGCAGTACTTC | NA | TRBV7-2 | NA | TRBJ2-7
CATSDFNTGELFF | TGTGCCACCAGTGATTTTAACACCGGGGAGCTGTTTTTT | few | TRBV24-1 | NA | TRBJ2-2
CASSQVYHADTQYF | TGTGCCAGCAGCCAGGTTTATCACGCAGATACGCAGTATTTT | NA | TRBV3-1 | NA | TRBJ2-3
CASSPVGGAYNEQFF | TGCGCCAGCAGCCCGGTTGGGGGCGCCTACAATGAGCAGTTCTTC | NA | TRBV5-1 | NA | TRBJ2-1
CASSLGWPGELFF | TGTGCCAGCAGTTTGGGATGGCCCGGGGAGCTGTTTTTT | few | TRBV12-3/TRBV12-4 | NA | TRBJ2-2
CASSARDSTEAFF | TGCGCCAGCTCCGCAAGAGACAGCACTGAAGCTTTCTTT | NA | TRBV5-1 | NA | TRBJ1-1
CASNSGYSYEQYF | TGTGCCAGCAATTCAGGGTACTCCTACGAGCAGTACTTC | many | TRBV12-3/TRBV12-4 | NA | TRBJ2-7
CSARRRSTGELFF | TGCAGTGCTAGGAGGCGGTCCACCGGGGAGCTGTTTTTT | few | TRBV20-1 | NA | TRBJ2-2
CSARASLNTEAFF | TGCAGTGCTAGAGCCTCTCTGAACACTGAAGCTTTCTTT | NA | TRBV20-1 | NA | TRBJ1-1
CASSFNRDEQFF | TGTGCCAGCAGCTTTAATAGAGATGAGCAGTTCTTC | many | TRBV7-2 | NA | TRBJ2-1
CSVAYNRDTGGKFF | TGCAGCGTTGCCTACAATCGCGATACAGGGGGCAAGTTCTTC | few | TRBV29-1 | TRBD1 | TRBJ2-1
CASSLAPDRAPNGAQYF | TGTGCCAGCAGCTTGGCCCCGGACAGGGCTCCAAACGGGGCCCAGTACTTC | NA | TRBV5-5 | TRBD1 | TRBJ2-5
CAISEGVWRSSYNSPLHF | TGTGCCATCAGTGAGGGGGTCTGGAGGAGCTCCTATAATTCACCCCTCCACTTT | NA | TRBV10-3 | NA | TRBJ1-6
CAWRRGGGGTDTQYF | TGTGCCTGGAGGAGGGGAGGGGGAGGCACAGATACGCAGTATTTT | few | TRBV30 | NA | TRBJ2-3
CASSYLRGSAYEQYF | TGTGCCAGCAGTTATTTGAGGGGGTCGGCCTACGAGCAGTACTTC | few | TRBV6-5 | NA | TRBJ2-7
CASSLALGRYQETQYF | TGTGCCAGCTCCCTTGCCCTGGGGCGTTATCAAGAGACCCAGTACTTC | NA | TRBV7-2 | NA | TRBJ2-5
CASSSDGGKGEQYF | TGTGCCAGCAGCTCGGATGGGGGGAAAGGCGAGCAGTACTTC | NA | TRBV11-3 | NA | TRBJ2-7
CASSFTGRVYEQYF | TGTGCCAGCAGTTTTACCGGGAGGGTGTACGAGCAGTACTTC | NA | TRBV28 | TRBD2 | TRBJ2-7
CASSLTPGTALNEQFF | TGTGCCAGCAGCCTTACCCCCGGGACTGCTCTCAATGAGCAGTTCTTC | NA | TRBV7-3 | NA | TRBJ2-1
CASSFRGSSYNEQFF | TGTGCCAGCAGTTTCAGGGGGTCCTCCTACAATGAGCAGTTCTTC | NA | TRBV12-3/TRBV12-4 | TRBD1 | TRBJ2-1
CSARDIRTRDYGYTF | TGCAGTGCTAGAGATATCCGCACCCGTGACTATGGCTACACCTTC | few | TRBV20-1 | NA | TRBJ1-2
CASSYLAGSRADTQYF | TGTGCCAGCAGTTACCTGGCCGGGAGTCGGGCAGATACGCAGTATTTT | NA | TRBV6-5 | NA | TRBJ2-3
CSARGMDTQYF | TGCAGTGCTAGGGGGATGGATACGCAGTATTTT | few | TRBV20-1 | NA | TRBJ2-3
CAISELQGTYEQYF | TGTGCCATCAGTGAGCTCCAGGGGACCTACGAGCAGTACTTC | few | TRBV10-3 | NA | TRBJ2-7
CASSLAPLQETQYF | TGTGCCAGCAGCTTGGCTCCGCTCCAAGAGACCCAGTACTTC | NA | TRBV7-9 | NA | TRBJ2-5
CASSFGGANQETQYF | TGTGCCAGCAGCTTTGGTGGGGCGAACCAAGAGACCCAGTACTTC | NA | TRBV5-6 | NA | TRBJ2-5
CASSLLSGRAPTDTQYF | TGTGCCAGCAGCCTGCTTAGCGGGAGGGCTCCTACAGATACGCAGTATTTT | NA | TRBV7-3 | TRBD2 | TRBJ2-3
CASSLEGDALTDTQYF | TGCGCCAGCAGCTTGGAGGGTGACGCCCTCACAGATACGCAGTATTTT | many | TRBV5-1 | NA | TRBJ2-3
CSVEVAGGSTDTQYF | TGCAGCGTTGAAGTTGCGGGAGGGTCGACAGATACGCAGTATTTT | NA | TRBV29-1 | TRBD2 | TRBJ2-3
CATSRDYGRTIPYEQYF | TGTGCCACCAGCAGAGATTACGGCCGCACAATCCCCTACGAGCAGTACTTC | few | TRBV15 | NA | TRBJ2-7
CASSPADQPPGTQYF | TGCGCCAGCAGCCCCGCGGATCAGCCTCCCGGTACGCAGTATTTT | few | TRBV5-1 | NA | TRBJ2-3
CASRADWGEQFF | TGTGCCAGCAGGGCCGACTGGGGTGAGCAGTTCTTC | NA | TRBV6-6 | NA | TRBJ2-1
CSARDTSGRTPVTKNIQYF | TGCAGTGCTAGAGATACTAGCGGGAGGACCCCAGTCACCAAAAACATTCAGTACTTC | few | TRBV20-1 | TRBD2 | TRBJ2-4
CSATRTSGFYNEQFF | TGCAGTGCTACAAGGACTAGCGGTTTCTACAATGAGCAGTTCTTC | NA | TRBV20-1 | TRBD2 | TRBJ2-1
CASSPRFESDEFF | TGTGCCAGTAGTCCCCGGTTCGAGAGTGATGAGTTCTTC | once | TRBV19 | NA | TRBJ2-1
CASSETRTRKYEQFF | TGTGCCAGCAGTGAAACTCGGACTAGGAAGTATGAGCAGTTCTTC | NA | TRBV25-1 | TRBD2 | TRBJ2-1
CSVPSPDRLYEQYF | TGCAGCGTACCTTCTCCGGACAGACTCTACGAGCAGTACTTC | NA | TRBV29-1 | NA | TRBJ2-7
CASSVRPPTSTDTQYF | TGTGCCAGCAGTGTCCGGCCACCAACTTCCACAGATACGCAGTATTTT | NA | TRBV6-1 | NA | TRBJ2-3
CASSLDTADNEKLFF | TGTGCCAGCAGCTTGGACACGGCCGATAATGAAAAACTGTTTTTT | NA | TRBV7-2 | NA | TRBJ1-4
CASSRSTRNTEAFF | TGTGCCAGCAGCCGCAGTACCCGGAACACTGAAGCTTTCTTT | NA | TRBV3-1 | NA | TRBJ1-1
CASSYTTLNTGELFF | TGTGCCAGCAGTTATACTACTTTGAACACCGGGGAGCTGTTTTTT | many | TRBV12-3/TRBV12-4 | NA | TRBJ2-2
CASSVGTNNEQFF | TGTGCCAGCAGTGTTGGGACAAACAATGAGCAGTTCTTC | NA | TRBV6-4 | NA | TRBJ2-1
CASSPQGIYGYTF | TGTGCCAGCAGCCCCCAGGGAATTTATGGCTACACCTTC | NA | TRBV5-5 | NA | TRBJ1-2
CASSRERANTGELFF | TGCGCCAGCAGCCGGGAGCGCGCGAACACCGGGGAGCTGTTTTTT | few | TRBV4-3 | NA | TRBJ2-2